Listed below are T cell receptor beta chains from one sample, sequenced in a study of T cell changes during pregnancy in multiple sclerosis. TCRdb keeps only in-frame clones here, not all; method: immunoSEQ multiplex PCR. The table lists tens of thousands of clones, roughly 90% of them singletons, with approximately 5.1% in the top ten. The sample here was peripheral blood, taken in the third trimester of pregnancy. All receptors come from a female donor in good health, enrolled as a control in a pregnancy study. The CDR3 runs from the conserved cysteine through the conserved F or W. The order of the fields is clone size, V gene, D gene, CDR3 length, J gene, CDR3 protein, CDR3 DNA. D genes are given only for firm matches. Clone sizes are given selectively: once, few, many, or a class where the clone is expanded.

-	TRBV2	-	15	TRBJ2-1	CASRAGSGWSDEQFF	TGTGCCAGCAGGGCCGGAAGCGGGTGGTCCGATGAGCAGTTCTTC
-	TRBV2	-	16	TRBJ1-3	CASSADSINSGNTIYF	TGTGCCAGCAGTGCAGACAGCATTAACTCTGGAAACACCATATATTTT
-	TRBV5-1	-	15	TRBJ2-7	CASSPERGPPDEQYF	TGCGCCAGCAGCCCAGAAAGAGGCCCTCCGGACGAGCAGTACTTC
-	TRBV27	TRBD2	14	TRBJ2-7	CAVGRGVGAYEQYF	TGTGCCGTTGGGCGGGGGGTCGGGGCCTACGAGCAGTACTTC
few	TRBV18	-	14	TRBJ1-3	CASSPQSSGNTIYF	TGTGCCAGCTCACCACAGAGCTCTGGAAACACCATATATTTT
-	TRBV27	-	14	TRBJ2-7	CASSRQALSYEQYF	TGTGCCAGCAGTAGACAGGCCCTCTCCTACGAGCAGTACTTC
-	TRBV29-1	-	13	TRBJ1-6	CSVVQGVNSPLHF	TGCAGCGTCGTACAGGGTGTCAATTCACCCCTCCACTTT
-	TRBV27	-	15	TRBJ1-3	CASSLMGSSGNTIYF	TGTGCCAGCAGTTTAATGGGCAGCTCTGGAAACACCATATATTTT
-	TRBV7-3	TRBD2	14	TRBJ2-3	CASSRGVGTDTQYF	TGTGCCAGCAGCCGGGGGGTGGGCACAGATACGCAGTATTTT
-	TRBV6-4	TRBD2	18	TRBJ2-3	CASSVPQQLAGEEDTQYF	TGTGCCAGCAGTGTTCCCCAACAACTAGCGGGAGAAGAAGATACGCAGTATTTT
once	TRBV15	-	16	TRBJ2-1	CATGALRDPSYNEQFF	TGTGCCACGGGAGCCCTCAGAGACCCCTCCTACAATGAGCAGTTCTTC
-	TRBV7-2	TRBD1	14	TRBJ2-7	CASSSGQGTYEQYF	TGTGCCAGCAGCTCCGGACAGGGCACCTACGAGCAGTACTTC
once	TRBV10-2	TRBD2	19	TRBJ2-7	CASSEWGPGGTSPAYEQYF	TGCGCCAGCAGTGAGTGGGGCCCGGGGGGGACTAGCCCGGCCTACGAGCAGTACTTC
-	TRBV9	-	16	TRBJ2-3	CASSGGQGRGADTQYF	TGTGCCAGCAGCGGGGGGCAGGGGAGGGGGGCAGATACGCAGTATTTT
-	TRBV25-1	-	13	TRBJ1-2	CASFAGGAAGYTF	TGTGCCAGCTTTGCCGGGGGGGCGGCTGGCTACACCTTC
-	TRBV7-9	TRBD1	15	TRBJ1-2	CASSLTAGGDYGYTF	TGTGCCAGCAGCTTGACCGCAGGGGGCGACTATGGCTACACCTTC
-	TRBV5-1	-	13	TRBJ2-1	CASSLRPGDEQFF	TGCGCCAGCAGCCTCCGTCCCGGGGATGAGCAGTTCTTC
-	TRBV7-9	-	14	TRBJ2-7	CASTQGGSSYEQYF	TGTGCCAGCACCCAGGGGGGAAGCTCCTACGAGCAGTACTTC
-	TRBV9	TRBD2	17	TRBJ2-5	CASSVGGWAGEQETQYF	TGTGCCAGCAGCGTAGGAGGTTGGGCGGGAGAACAAGAGACCCAGTACTTC
-	TRBV5-1	TRBD1	13	TRBJ1-2	CASSGGQNIGYTF	TGCGCCAGCAGCGGGGGACAGAACATCGGCTACACCTTC
-	TRBV28	-	13	TRBJ2-7	CASIPGGAGEQYF	TGTGCCAGTATACCGGGGGGCGCGGGAGAGCAGTACTTC
-	TRBV5-1	TRBD1	17	TRBJ2-5	CASSLRQQGFRKETQYF	TGCGCCAGCAGCTTGCGGCAACAGGGGTTCCGTAAAGAGACCCAGTACTTC
-	TRBV9	-	15	TRBJ2-7	CASSVGGTRSYEQYF	TGTGCCAGCAGCGTAGGCGGGACTCGGTCCTACGAGCAGTACTTC
-	TRBV4-3	-	15	TRBJ1-5	CASSQEEGGVQPQHF	TGCGCCAGCAGCCAAGAGGAGGGGGGGGTACAGCCCCAGCATTTT
-	TRBV7-9	TRBD1	18	TRBJ2-3	CASSARARGITSTDTQYF	TGTGCCAGCAGCGCAAGGGCCAGGGGGATAACTAGCACAGATACGCAGTATTTT
-	TRBV9	TRBD2	17	TRBJ2-2	CASSVDSGLAGAGELFF	TGTGCCAGCAGCGTAGATTCGGGACTAGCGGGAGCCGGGGAGCTGTTTTTT
-	TRBV9	TRBD1	14	TRBJ1-6	CASRTGDYNSPLHF	TGTGCCAGCAGGACAGGGGATTATAATTCACCCCTCCACTTT
once	TRBV7-3	TRBD2	20	TRBJ2-3	CASSLNPWTSGGTSTDTQYF	TGTGCCAGCAGCTTAAATCCCTGGACTAGCGGGGGGACTAGCACAGATACGCAGTATTTT
-	TRBV5-6	TRBD2	16	TRBJ2-3	CASSAGLAGGTDTQYF	TGTGCCAGCAGCGCCGGACTAGCGGGGGGCACAGATACGCAGTATTTT
medium-sized	TRBV6-6	-	15	TRBJ1-6	CASDPAAGYNSPLHF	TGTGCCAGTGACCCGGCGGCGGGCTATAATTCACCCCTCCACTTT
-	TRBV6-5	-	13	TRBJ2-7	CASSFTGSYEQYF	TGTGCCAGCAGTTTCACAGGGAGCTACGAGCAGTACTTC
-	TRBV6-6	-	12	TRBJ1-5	CASQGQVQPQHF	TGTGCCAGCCAAGGCCAGGTCCAGCCCCAGCATTTT
-	TRBV25-1	-	13	TRBJ1-1	CASSPRVSTEAFF	TGTGCCAGCAGTCCGCGGGTGAGCACTGAAGCTTTCTTT
-	TRBV6-5	-	14	TRBJ2-7	CASSYLDRPYEQYF	TGTGCCAGCAGTTACCTCGACAGGCCCTACGAGCAGTACTTC
-	TRBV18	TRBD2	16	TRBJ2-1	CASSLARGGSYNEQFF	TGTGCCAGCTCACTGGCACGGGGGGGCTCCTACAATGAGCAGTTCTTC
-	TRBV4-3	-	14	TRBJ2-5	CASSQDRVRETQYF	TGCGCCAGCAGCCAAGACAGGGTACGAGAGACCCAGTACTTC
-	TRBV15	TRBD1	14	TRBJ2-1	CATSRKPTGDEQFF	TGTGCCACCAGCAGAAAACCTACAGGGGATGAGCAGTTCTTC
-	TRBV19	TRBD1	15	TRBJ1-2	CASSPRGAGADGYTF	TGTGCCAGTAGTCCCAGGGGGGCAGGGGCGGATGGCTACACCTTC
once	TRBV5-1	-	15	TRBJ2-5	CASSSIGRGEETQYF	TGCGCCAGCAGCTCTATCGGGAGAGGAGAAGAGACCCAGTACTTC
once	TRBV6-5	TRBD1	15	TRBJ2-5	CASSTRTGRGQTQYF	TGTGCCAGCAGTACGAGGACAGGGAGAGGACAGACCCAGTACTTC
once	TRBV5-3	-	16	TRBJ1-5	CARSLGRGSGNQPQHF	TGTGCCAGAAGCTTGGGAAGGGGGTCGGGCAATCAGCCCCAGCATTTT